This entry concerns a single TCR beta chain. This entry is derived from a study of shared clonotypes between healthy human individuals. Germline CDR1 MDHEN, CDR2 SYDVKM. Trimming cost V 5 bases and J 4 bases, with 18 bases left between them. The CDR3 is 15 residues long. Under the authors' procedure: ImmunoSEQ output lacked quality scores and full-length reads, limiting matched filtering. Method: immunoSEQ multiplex PCR; TCRdb's copy keeps in-frame clones and lacks some. That table supplies the V and J calls and clone size; D and trimming were determined from the DNA. The sample lists a few hundred thousand clones, less than 98% occurring once.

This TCR was sampled from a woman in her twenties or thirties in good health. The rearrangement joins TRBV28 to TRBJ2-7; a possible D gene is TRBD1 (6 bases). Sequenced material: naive CD4+ T cells sorted from blood. Stated subset: CD45RA+ positively selected. Here the CDR3 DNA reads TGTGCCAGCAGTCCAACCGCTGCAGGGGTTTACGAGCAGTACTTC. Its translation is CASSPTAAGVYEQYF.